Presented here are 9 T cell receptor beta chains from one specimen sequenced in a study of blood T cell repertoires in COVID-19. Some clones are missing from TCRdb's copy, which holds only in-frame ones; the method was immunoSEQ multiplex PCR. The data contain 80,000 to 100,000 clones, approximately 91% of them singletons. Sequenced sample: peripheral blood. These receptors originate from a human donor with active COVID-19. The donor label of this sample is uncertain.

The V gene is TRBV7-8, the J gene TRBJ2-6; TRBD1 aligns across 9 bases. The junction had 12 bases not matched to a gene; V was cut back by 5 bases and J by 4 bases. Germline V gene lookup returns CDR1 SGHVS and CDR2 FQNEAQ. The CDR3 totals 18 residues. Here the CDR3 DNA reads TGTGCCAGCAGCCAACACCGGGACAGGGCTCTAGGGGCCAACGTCCTGACTTTC. Translation gives CASSQHRDRALGANVLTF.

This chain joins TRBV7-2 and TRBJ2-7; the match to TRBD1 covers 9 bases. The germline gives CDR1 SGHTA, CDR2 FQGNSA. The CDR3 is 14 residues long. Trimming cost V 3 bases and J 1 base; bases outside gene matches: 1. For the CDR3, the DNA is TGTGCCAGCAGCTTCGGACAGGGGTCCTACGAGCAGTACTTC. Translating gives CASSFGQGSYEQYF.

The V call is TRBV7-3, the J call TRBJ2-6, with D perhaps TRBD1 (5 bases). V was shortened by 2 bases and J by 1 base, with 15 bases between the two germline ends. This CDR3 has 18 residues. Germline CDR1 reads SGHTA; CDR2 reads FQGTGA. CDR3 loop: CASSLGRRTLSGANVLTF. The CDR3 nucleotides are TGTGCCAGCAGCTTAGGTCGGCGGACACTTTCTGGGGCCAACGTCCTGACTTTC.

The genes are TRBV25-1 and TRBJ1-2; TRBD1 is a possible D gene (6 bases). Germline V lookup: CDR1 MGHDK, CDR2 SYGVNS. This CDR3 region has 12 residues. The ends were cut back, 3 bases at V and 8 bases at J, with 10 bases in the middle. The CDR3 DNA follows: TGTGCCAGCAGTGACGACAGGAGGGGCTACACCTTC. Translating it yields CASSDDRRGYTF.

The sample holds one count of this clone. The chain has TRBV9 and TRBJ1-6; weak D call: TRBD1 (5 bases). CDR3 size: 14 residues. Germline-derived CDR1 and CDR2 are SGDLS and YYNGEE. Trimming removed 0 bases at V and 7 bases at J, with 8 bases between. The CDR3 nucleotides read TGTGCCAGCAGCGTAGGCCAGGGAAATTCACCCCTCCACTTT. This sequence encodes CASSVGQGNSPLHF.

The chain uses TRBV15 and TRBJ1-1; possible D gene TRBD1, 6 bases. Germline V gives CDR1 LNHNV, CDR2 YYDKDF (reference sequence). The CDR3 covers 14 residues. Trimming cost V 0 bases and J 11 bases, with 16 bases left between them. In DNA, the CDR3 is TGTGCCACCAGCAGAGATTTCGGGAGGGGGGTTGCTTTCTTT. Its translation: CATSRDFGRGVAFF.

The chain links TRBV18 to TRBJ2-6; TRBD1 aligns across 8 bases. V shed 1 base, J shed 2 bases, and the junction held 7 bases outside the gene matches. CDR1 KGHSH and CDR2 LQKENI come from the germline V gene. This CDR3 is built from 18 residues. The CDR3 loop is CASSPLARGQTGANVLTF. In DNA form, the CDR3 reads TGTGCCAGCTCACCACTCGCCAGGGGGCAGACTGGGGCCAACGTCCTGACTTTC.

This clone was counted between two and nine times. The V and J genes are TRBV2 and TRBJ2-2; weak D call: TRBD2 (7 bases). With 4 bases removed from V and 1 base from J, the gap between germline ends came to 16 bases. CDR1 SNHLY and CDR2 FYNNEI come from the germline V gene. This CDR3 has 17 residues. The CDR3 DNA follows: TGTGCCAGCAGTGTTTTCGGGGGGCGCATGAACACCGGGGAGCTGTTTTTT. Translated, it gives CASSVFGGRMNTGELFF.

V usage is TRBV15 and J usage is TRBJ2-7, with D possibly matching TRBD2 (6 bases). The CDR3 is 16 residues long. Trimming cost V 8 bases and J 0 bases, with 20 bases left between them. The germline CDR1 and CDR2 sequences are LNHNV and YYDKDF (reference sequence). The CDR3 bases are TGTGCCACCGCGGGGCAACCCGGGCCCCTCTCCTACGAGCAGTACTTC. Its translation: CATAGQPGPLSYEQYF.